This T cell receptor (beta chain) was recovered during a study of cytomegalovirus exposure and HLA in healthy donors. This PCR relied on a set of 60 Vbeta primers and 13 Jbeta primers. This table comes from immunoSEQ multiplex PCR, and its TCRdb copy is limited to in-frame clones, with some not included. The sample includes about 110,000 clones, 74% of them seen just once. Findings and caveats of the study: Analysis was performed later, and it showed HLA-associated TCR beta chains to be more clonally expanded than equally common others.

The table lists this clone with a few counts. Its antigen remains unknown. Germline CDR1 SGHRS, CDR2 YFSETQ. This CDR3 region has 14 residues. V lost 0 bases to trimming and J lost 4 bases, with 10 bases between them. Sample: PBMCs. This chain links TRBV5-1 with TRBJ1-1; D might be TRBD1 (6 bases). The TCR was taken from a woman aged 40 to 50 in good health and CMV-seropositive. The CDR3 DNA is TGCGCCAGCAGCTTGGACAGGGCGGTCACTGAAGCTTTCTTT. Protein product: CASSLDRAVTEAFF.